This T cell receptor (beta chain) appears in the sequencing data of a study of blood T cells in healthy people across ages. Together with a sample-barcoded 5' primer, a J-beta primer mix was included in a second PCR lasting roughly 6 to 12 cycles. TCRdb analysed the 5' RACE reads with MiXCR anew, one entry per CDR3 protein. Of over 1,200,000 distinct CDR3 sequences listed, approximately 59% were seen once; the top ten hold 6.5% to 8.5%. Germline assignment: CDR1 SQVTM and CDR2 ANQGSEA. The CDR3 has 11 residues. The specimen sequenced was blood. This sequence joins TRBV29-1 and TRBJ2-5; D remains ambiguous. TRBJ2-7 matches the DNA end more closely, so the J call is doubtful. The clonotype comes from a man aged 18-30 years in good health. CDR3 DNA: TGCAGCGCGGGCCAAACCTACGAGCAGTACTTC. It specifies CSAGQTYEQYF.